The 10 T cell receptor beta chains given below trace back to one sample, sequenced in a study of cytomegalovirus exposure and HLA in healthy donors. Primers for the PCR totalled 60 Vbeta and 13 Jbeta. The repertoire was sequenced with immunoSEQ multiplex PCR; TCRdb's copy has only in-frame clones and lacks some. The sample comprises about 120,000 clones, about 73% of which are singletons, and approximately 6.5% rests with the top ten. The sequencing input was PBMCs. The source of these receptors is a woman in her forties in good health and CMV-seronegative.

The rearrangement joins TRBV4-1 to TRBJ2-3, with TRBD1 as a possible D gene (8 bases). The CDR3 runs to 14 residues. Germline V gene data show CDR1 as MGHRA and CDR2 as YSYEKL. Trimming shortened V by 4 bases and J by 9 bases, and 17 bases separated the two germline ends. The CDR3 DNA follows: TGCGCCAGCAGCCCGGACAGGGAGGGATTGACGCAGTATTTT. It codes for CASSPDREGLTQYF.

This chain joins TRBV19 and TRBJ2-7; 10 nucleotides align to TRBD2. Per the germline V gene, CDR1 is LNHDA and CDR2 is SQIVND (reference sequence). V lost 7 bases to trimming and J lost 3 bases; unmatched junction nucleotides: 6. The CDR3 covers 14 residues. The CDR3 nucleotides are TGTGCCAGTACCGCTAGCGGGAGCCACTACGAGCAGTACTTC. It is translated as CASTASGSHYEQYF.

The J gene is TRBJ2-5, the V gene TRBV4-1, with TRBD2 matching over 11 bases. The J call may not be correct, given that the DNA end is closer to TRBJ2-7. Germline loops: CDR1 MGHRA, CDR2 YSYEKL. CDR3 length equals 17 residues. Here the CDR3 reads CASSQKTLAGGFYEQYF. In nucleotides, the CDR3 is TGCGCCAGCAGCCAAAAGACCCTAGCGGGAGGCTTCTACGAGCAGTACTTC.

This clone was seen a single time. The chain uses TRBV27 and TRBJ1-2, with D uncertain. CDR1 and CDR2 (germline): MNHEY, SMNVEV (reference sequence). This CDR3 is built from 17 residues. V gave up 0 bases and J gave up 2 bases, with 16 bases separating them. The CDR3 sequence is CASSLSSRQASNYGYTF. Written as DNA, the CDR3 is TGTGCCAGCAGTTTATCGTCTAGGCAAGCCTCCAACTATGGCTACACCTTC.

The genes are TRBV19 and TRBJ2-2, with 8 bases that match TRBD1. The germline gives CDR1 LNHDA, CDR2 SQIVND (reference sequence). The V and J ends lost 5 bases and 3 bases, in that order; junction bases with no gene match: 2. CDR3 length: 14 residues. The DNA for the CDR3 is TGTGCCAGTAGTGCGGACAGGGACACCGGGGAGCTGTTTTTT. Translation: CASSADRDTGELFF.

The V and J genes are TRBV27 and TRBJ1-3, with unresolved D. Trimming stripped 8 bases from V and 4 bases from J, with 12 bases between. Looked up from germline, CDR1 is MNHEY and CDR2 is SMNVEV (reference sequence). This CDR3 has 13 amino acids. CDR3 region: CASGTTRGNTIYF. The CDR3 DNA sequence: TGTGCCAGCGGAACTACGAGGGGAAACACCATATATTTT.

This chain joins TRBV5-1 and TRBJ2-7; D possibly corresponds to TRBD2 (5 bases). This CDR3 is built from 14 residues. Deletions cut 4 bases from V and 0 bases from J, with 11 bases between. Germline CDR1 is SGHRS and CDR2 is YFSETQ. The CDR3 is CASSPDWSSYEQYF. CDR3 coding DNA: TGCGCCAGCAGCCCGGACTGGAGCTCCTACGAGCAGTACTTC.

In DNA form, the CDR3 reads TGCGCCAGCAGCTCGGTTAGCGGGAGTACCCCCTACGAGCAGTACTTC. This codes for CASSSVSGSTPYEQYF. The genes are TRBV5-1 and TRBJ2-7, with 9 bases fitting TRBD2. V was clipped by 3 bases and J by 2 bases; unmatched bases: 9. The CDR3 has 16 residues. The germline V gene has CDR1 SGHRS and CDR2 YFSETQ.

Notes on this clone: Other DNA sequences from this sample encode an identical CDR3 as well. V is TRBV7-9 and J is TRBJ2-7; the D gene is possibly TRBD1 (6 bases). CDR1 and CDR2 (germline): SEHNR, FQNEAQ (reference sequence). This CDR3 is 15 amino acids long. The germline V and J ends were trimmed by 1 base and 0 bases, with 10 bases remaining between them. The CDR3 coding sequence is TGTGCCAGCAGCTTAGTGACAGGAGGCTCCTACGAGCAGTACTTC. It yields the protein CASSLVTGGSYEQYF.

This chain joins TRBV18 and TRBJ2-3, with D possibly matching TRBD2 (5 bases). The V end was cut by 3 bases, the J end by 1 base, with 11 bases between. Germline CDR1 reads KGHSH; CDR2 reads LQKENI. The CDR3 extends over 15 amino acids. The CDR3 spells CASSPLSGGTDTQYF. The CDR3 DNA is TGTGCCAGCTCACCTTTATCCGGGGGCACAGATACGCAGTATTTT.